The clone carrying this T cell receptor beta chain was seen repeatedly, ten times or more. What it binds is unknown. The sample comes from a study of spatial heterogeneity in lung cancer. Turning to the study itself: PBMC samples from follow-up, where available, were sequenced a median of around two years after resection. Sequencing consistently turned up more beta-chain sequences than alpha-chain sequences. Findings and caveats of the study: Ubiquitous expanded tumor TCRs showed up in blood more at resection than follow-up.

All TCR cDNA molecules were individually tagged with a unique molecular identifier. TCRdb processed the 5' RACE reads anew with MiXCR; each CDR3 protein has one entry. The sample records tens of thousands of distinct CDR3 sequences, about 5.2% being singletons. The time point here: blood at routine non-recurrence follow-up after resection. This sequence was found in a female donor with early-stage non-small cell lung cancer. Sequenced material: PBMCs, taken at follow-up.

CDR3 bases: TGTGCCAGCAGCTTGGTGGGACAGCCCTACGAGCAGTACTTC. Protein sequence: CASSLVGQPYEQYF. V and J are TRBV5-5 and TRBJ2-7; 7 bases agree with TRBD1. This CDR3 comprises 14 residues. The trim removed 0 bases at V and 2 bases at J, leaving 2 bases unmatched. Germline values: CDR1 SGHKS, CDR2 YYEKEE (reference sequence). Full variable domain (remainder filled in from reference TRBV5-5 and TRBJ2-7): DAGVTQSPTHLIKTRGQQVTLRCSPISGHKSVSWYQQVLGQGPQFIFQYYEKEERGRGNFPDRFSARQFPNYSSELNVNALLLGDSALYLCASSLVGQPYEQYFGPGTRLTVT.